Sequencing of this T cell receptor beta chain was carried out in a study of T cell responses to AZD1222 COVID-19 vaccine. Study-wide results and caveats: The donors showed a predominance of white British ancestry and of females, with possible underestimation of clonal diversity. Seropositive AZD1222 recipients at baseline numbered only 5 to 7. Unmutated variant regions are reportedly targeted by nearly half of spike-specific TCRs.

Whether given at about 4 or about 12 weeks, second doses were pooled. Data came from immunoSEQ multiplex PCR; TCRdb stores just in-frame clones and leaves some out. The table includes about 99,000 clones, approximately 89% detected once. Trimming stripped 4 bases from V and 1 base from J, with 3 bases between. The CDR3 runs 12 residues. CDR1 and CDR2 (germline): LGHDT, YNNKEL (reference sequence). A note on this clone: Its antigen is still unknown.

The receptor was derived from an adult who received the AZD1222 COVID-19 vaccine. The rearrangement links TRBV3-1 (or the pseudogene TRBV3-2) to TRBJ2-3; D is uncertain. The specimen was peripheral blood, collected 28 days after the second AZD1222 dose. The CDR3 nucleotides are TGTGCCAGCAGCCGGGGCACAGATACGCAGTATTTT. It translates to CASSRGTDTQYF.